These 7 T cell receptor beta chains were sequenced from one sample in a study of blood T cell repertoires in COVID-19. The protocol was immunoSEQ multiplex PCR, while the TCRdb copy is restricted to in-frame clones and leaves out a portion. The profile shows about 150,000 clones, roughly nine tenths of them singletons. The specimen sequenced was peripheral blood. Source of these receptors: a woman aged 60-70 years with active or convalescent COVID-19.

This clone was picked up a small number of times. The rearrangement uses TRBV13 and TRBJ1-3; D gene uncertain. Per the germline V gene, CDR1 is PRHDT and CDR2 is FYEKMQ (reference sequence). V shed 5 bases and J shed 4 bases, with 15 bases lying between them. This CDR3 contains 15 residues. The CDR3 reads CASSVSGRMGNTIYF. In DNA, the CDR3 is TGTGCCAGCAGCGTCTCAGGCCGTATGGGAAACACCATATATTTT. The full variable domain, with the rest looked up from reference TRBV13 and TRBJ1-3, is AAGVIQSPRHLIKEKRETATLKCYPIPRHDTVYWYQQGPGQDPQFLISFYEKMQSDKGSIPDRFSAQQFSDYHSELNMSSLELGDSALYFCASSVSGRMGNTIYFGEGSWLTVV.

This sequence joins TRBV28 and TRBJ1-3; 10 bases align to TRBD1. Looked up from germline, CDR1 is MDHEN and CDR2 is SYDVKM. The CDR3 loop spans 14 amino acids. The V and J ends lost 6 bases and 4 bases, in that order; junction bases with no gene match: 3. CDR3 nucleotides: TGTGCCAGCAGCCGGGACAGGGGAGGAAACACCATATATTTT. Its protein is CASSRDRGGNTIYF.

This clone was detected a few times. The chain recombines TRBV7-9 with TRBJ2-2; tentatively, D is TRBD1 (6 bases). V was trimmed by 7 bases and J by 0 bases, leaving 15 bases between them. Germline V gene sequence: CDR1 SEHNR, CDR2 FQNEAQ (reference sequence). This CDR3 spans 16 amino acids. In nucleotides, the CDR3 is TGTGCCAGCATCTTGAACAGGGAACCGAACACCGGGGAGCTGTTTTTT. Encoded protein: CASILNREPNTGELFF.

The chain couples TRBV3-1 (or the pseudogene TRBV3-2) to TRBJ1-2; a weak D match, TRBD1 (6 bases). The germline gives CDR1 LGHDT, CDR2 YNNKEL (reference sequence). The V end was cut by 0 bases, the J end by 5 bases, with 13 bases between. This CDR3 spans 15 amino acids. The CDR3 DNA reads TGTGCCAGCAGCCAAGAGGGATCCACAGGGTATGGCTACACCTTC. It yields the protein CASSQEGSTGYGYTF.

V is TRBV5-1 and J is TRBJ2-2, with a tentative D call TRBD1 (6 bases). The CDR3 runs 15 residues. The V end was cut by 4 bases, the J end by 4 bases, with 14 bases between. Germline CDR1 SGHRS, CDR2 YFSETQ. The CDR3: CASSLQGFGTGELFF. The CDR3 region has the DNA TGCGCCAGCAGCCTACAGGGATTCGGCACCGGGGAGCTGTTTTTT.

This chain links TRBV9 with TRBJ2-3; D possibly corresponds to TRBD2 (5 bases). V was clipped by 3 bases and J by 0 bases, with 11 bases between them. The CDR3 has 15 amino acids. From germline, CDR1 is SGDLS and CDR2 YYNGEE. The CDR3 DNA is TGTGCCAGCAGCGCACGGGGAGCTAGCACAGATACGCAGTATTTT. Protein product: CASSARGASTDTQYF. Complete variable domain (other parts from reference TRBV9 and TRBJ2-3): DSGVTQTPKHLITATGQRVTLRCSPRSGDLSVYWYQQSLDQGLQFLIQYYNGEERAKGNILERFSAQQFPDLHSELNLSSLELGDSALYFCASSARGASTDTQYFGPGTRLTVL.

Comments on this clone: At one end, the junction sequence differs from germline, possibly due to a read error. The chain carries TRBV27 and TRBJ1-6; D uncertain. CDR3 length: 13 residues. CDR1 and CDR2 from the germline V gene are MNHEY and SMNVEV (reference sequence). As DNA, the CDR3 is TGTGCCAGCAGTTTTCAGGTCTATTCACTCCTCCACTTT. Residues: CASSFQVYSLLHF.